The source of this T cell receptor beta chain is a study of blood T cells in healthy people across ages. Study-level findings and limits: PBMCs left unsorted prevented a conclusive naive versus antigen-experienced comparison. Long-lived donors had more naive CD4+ cells and higher diversity than aged donors.

Then a second PCR, running about 7 to 11 cycles, was carried out with a sample-barcoded 5' primer and a J-beta primer mix. Each of the cDNA molecules was tagged by a template-switch adaptor with 12 random nucleotides. In TCRdb, the 5' RACE reads were re-called with MiXCR into one record per CDR3 protein. This table has 1.8 million or so distinct CDR3 sequences, 39% appearing once. Total RNA extraction produced at least 6 micrograms (per sample) for the study. This clonotype was counted only a few times. Its specificity is not known. Looked up from germline, CDR1 is MNHEY and CDR2 is SMNVEV (reference sequence). V dropped 6 bases and J dropped 9; count of bases not matched to a gene: 13. This CDR3 is 14 amino acids long.

This sequence was found in a human donor in good health. Material for sequencing was blood. The V gene is TRBV27, the J gene TRBJ1-2; 7 positions agree with TRBD1. In DNA, the CDR3 is TGTGCCAGCAGGTTAACAGGGGTAGAGGGAAGCTACACCTTC. It specifies CASRLTGVEGSYTF.